The 21 T cell receptor beta chains below were found in one sample sequenced in a study of shared T cell receptors in the human thymus. The repertoire was sequenced with immunoSEQ multiplex PCR; TCRdb's copy has only in-frame clones and lacks some. The sample contains 500,000 to 550,000 clones, 75% to 85% of which appear only once. These data were likewise used in another study, on human thymus T cells.

The sequenced sample was thymocytes. The receptors were sampled from a boy under two years old with a congenital heart defect.

This clone was picked up one time. J is TRBJ2-1 and V is TRBV7-8, with 8 bases lining up with TRBD1. CDR3 size: 19 residues. Germline assignment: CDR1 SGHVS and CDR2 FQNEAQ. Unmatched junction bases numbered 11, after V lost 1 base and J lost 0 bases. CDR3 in amino acids: CASSLVWGRGLYSYNEQFF. In DNA form, the CDR3 reads TGTGCCAGCAGCTTAGTATGGGGCAGGGGGCTATACTCCTACAATGAGCAGTTCTTC.

The chain couples TRBV28 to TRBJ2-1, with a possible D match to TRBD2 (5 bases). V lost 6 bases and J lost 6, with 24 bases in between. Germline loops: CDR1 MDHEN, CDR2 SYDVKM. The CDR3 extends over 17 amino acids. In DNA, the CDR3 is TGTGCCAGCAGCCTCCCGGGTGGGAGCACCACCCCCAATGAGCAGTTCTTC. This encodes CASSLPGGSTTPNEQFF.

The rearrangement joins TRBV9 to TRBJ2-5; 10 nucleotides match TRBD2. Germline V gives CDR1 SGDLS, CDR2 YYNGEE. The CDR3 has 17 residues. Unmatched junction bases numbered 14, after V lost 4 bases and J lost 5 bases. CDR3 sequence: CASSPQGAGGPGETQYF. The CDR3 coding sequence is TGTGCCAGCAGCCCCCAGGGAGCGGGAGGGCCGGGGGAGACCCAGTACTTC.

This clone appeared a few times. This sample also contains other DNA sequences that code for the same CDR3. The V gene is TRBV15, the J gene TRBJ2-7, with a tentative D call TRBD2 (6 bases). Germline CDR1 reads LNHNV; CDR2 reads YYDKDF (reference sequence). V gave up 3 bases and J gave up 1 base, with 7 bases separating them. CDR3 length equals 13 residues. The CDR3 DNA reads as TGTGCCACCAGCAGGGCGGGGTCCTACGAGCAGTACTTC. Its protein product is CATSRAGSYEQYF.

This clone was seen once. V and J are TRBV11-1 and TRBJ2-1; 8 nucleotides agree with TRBD2. CDR3 length: 19 amino acids. Germline trimming cut 5 bases from V and 5 bases from J; bases unmatched to any gene: 20. Germline CDR1 and CDR2: SGHAT and FQDESV (reference sequence). The DNA of the CDR3 is TGTGCCAGCAGCGTCCTTCCCTTCCGGGCGGCGGGAGGAAACAATGAGCAGTTCTTC. Translating gives CASSVLPFRAAGGNNEQFF.

V usage is TRBV25-1 and J usage is TRBJ1-2, with D tentatively TRBD1 (5 bases). CDR3 length: 18 amino acids. Germline CDR1 and CDR2: MGHDK and SYGVNS. Trimming stripped 3 bases from V and 4 bases from J, with 24 bases between. The CDR3 DNA reads TGTGCCAGCAGTGACAATCTCCTGGGGGGAGCAGGTAGCTATGGCTACACCTTC. Translated: CASSDNLLGGAGSYGYTF.

The chain has TRBV10-3 and TRBJ2-1; maybe TRBD2 (6 bases). The CDR3 spans 19 residues. Germline lookup yields CDR1 ENHRY and CDR2 SYGVKD. V was trimmed by 4 bases and J by 0 bases, leaving 22 bases between them. The CDR3 region is CAISGSRPGVVDSYNEQFF. DNA for the CDR3: TGTGCCATCAGTGGAAGTCGTCCGGGGGTCGTCGACTCCTACAATGAGCAGTTCTTC.

This chain joins TRBV4-2 and TRBJ1-5; D gene ambiguous. Per germline, CDR1 LGHNA and CDR2 YNFKEQ. V lost 5 bases and J lost 2, with 13 bases in between. This CDR3 contains 15 residues. The CDR3 bases are TGTGCCAGCAGCTCATATCTAAGCGGCAATCAGCCCCAGCATTTT. Residues: CASSSYLSGNQPQHF.

J is TRBJ2-1 and V is TRBV9; 7 bases are a match to TRBD2. Per germline, CDR1 SGDLS and CDR2 YYNGEE. V lost 4 bases, J lost 5 bases, and 9 bases stayed unmatched. The CDR3 consists of 15 residues. The chain's CDR3 is CASSPRELGDNEQFF. In nucleotides, the CDR3 is TGTGCCAGCAGCCCGCGGGAGTTAGGCGACAATGAGCAGTTCTTC. Complete variable domain (other parts from reference TRBV9 and TRBJ2-1): DSGVTQTPKHLITATGQRVTLRCSPRSGDLSVYWYQQSLDQGLQFLIQYYNGEERAKGNILERFSAQQFPDLHSELNLSSLELGDSALYFCASSPRELGDNEQFFGPGTRLTVL.

The chain joins TRBV27 to TRBJ2-3; TRBD2 matches at 10 bases. The trim removed 5 bases at V and 4 bases at J, leaving 12 bases unmatched. Germline assignment: CDR1 MNHEY and CDR2 SMNVEV (reference sequence). CDR3 length: 17 amino acids. CDR3 region: CASSPRASGRSADTQYF. For the CDR3, the DNA is TGTGCCAGCAGTCCCCGCGCTAGCGGGAGAAGCGCAGATACGCAGTATTTT.

This clone was seen only a few times. The genes are TRBV14 and TRBJ2-2, with TRBD2 matching 8 bases. The CDR3 is made up of 15 amino acids. Trimming cost V 7 bases and J 8 bases; bases outside gene matches: 12. Germline loops: CDR1 SGHDN, CDR2 FVKESK. Here the CDR3 DNA reads TGTGCCAGCACCCACGACGGGGGGGCGAATGGGGAGCTGTTTTTT. It yields the protein CASTHDGGANGELFF.

This chain uses TRBV27 with TRBJ1-1, with 8 bases that match TRBD1. Looked up from germline, CDR1 is MNHEY and CDR2 is SMNVEV (reference sequence). With 1 base clipped from V and 2 bases from J, the junction kept 6 bases outside the gene matches. The CDR3 runs 16 residues. The CDR3 region is CASSLWAGGLNTEAFF. The DNA of the CDR3 is TGTGCCAGCAGTTTATGGGCAGGGGGCCTTAACACTGAAGCTTTCTTT.

The chain combines TRBV14 with TRBJ2-2; the D gene is possibly TRBD2 (5 bases). The CDR3 is 14 amino acids. Per germline, CDR1 SGHDN and CDR2 FVKESK. Trimming stripped 2 bases from V and 6 bases from J, with 10 bases between. CDR3 protein: CASSQIGVAGELFF. CDR3 nucleotides: TGTGCCAGCAGCCAAATCGGGGTCGCCGGGGAGCTGTTTTTT.

The J gene is TRBJ1-5, the V gene TRBV7-8; 8 nucleotides match TRBD1. This CDR3 spans 15 amino acids. Losses at the gene ends were 5 bases for V and 4 bases for J; bases not matched to a gene: 7. CDR1 and CDR2 (germline): SGHVS, FQNEAQ. CDR3 protein: CASSPGTGENQPQHF. CDR3 DNA: TGTGCCAGCAGCCCCGGGACAGGTGAAAATCAGCCCCAGCATTTT.

The chain employs TRBV30 and TRBJ2-3; TRBD2 agrees at 9 bases. The CDR3 is 15 residues long. The germline gives CDR1 GTSNPN, CDR2 SVGIG (reference sequence). The trim removed 4 bases at V and 1 base at J, leaving 6 bases unmatched. CDR3 loop: CAWTGLALRTDTQYF. The CDR3 DNA sequence: TGTGCCTGGACGGGACTAGCTCTTCGCACAGATACGCAGTATTTT.

The chain recombines TRBV6-1 with TRBJ2-4; 8 bases line up with TRBD1. Trimming removed 4 bases from V and 1 base from J; junction bases left unmatched: 9. CDR1 and CDR2 from the germline V gene are MNHNS and SASEGT. The CDR3 totals 17 residues. CDR3 amino acids: CASSADRGLLAKNIQYF. CDR3 coding DNA: TGTGCCAGCAGTGCAGACAGGGGATTGCTCGCCAAAAACATTCAGTACTTC.

In its sample, this clone was seen once. This sequence joins TRBV9 and TRBJ2-2; 9 nucleotides line up with TRBD2. CDR1 is SGDLS, CDR2 YYNGEE, per germline. V lost 0 bases and J lost 6; bases outside the gene matches: 9. The CDR3 sequence is 17 residues long. The CDR3 DNA reads as TGTGCCAGCAGCGTAGGGTTAGCGGGAGAGTTTGCCGGGGAGCTGTTTTTT. Translated, it gives CASSVGLAGEFAGELFF.

In DNA, the CDR3 is TGTGCCACAGAGGTGAGGAGGGAGCAGTACTTC. It translates to CATEVRREQYF. The chain uses TRBV6-1 and TRBJ2-7, with a tentative D call TRBD2 (5 bases). CDR1 is MNHNS and CDR2 is SASEGT in the germline V gene. Trimming shortened V by 10 bases and J by 7 bases, and 14 bases separated the two germline ends. The CDR3 consists of 11 residues.

The chain combines TRBV4-3 with TRBJ2-5; D might be TRBD2 (5 bases). Trimming left V 1 base short and J 5 bases short, with 17 bases between. Germline assignment: CDR1 LGHNA and CDR2 YSLEER. This CDR3 contains 16 residues. CDR3 coding DNA: TGCGCCAGCAGCCAAGGTGGTAGCCGGGATTGGGAGACCCAGTACTTC. Translated, it gives CASSQGGSRDWETQYF.

The CDR3 loop is CASNPRGQVGEAFF. The CDR3 coding sequence is TGTGCCAGCAACCCGAGGGGACAGGTGGGTGAAGCTTTCTTT. V gene TRBV27 combines with J gene TRBJ1-1, with 8 bases fitting TRBD1. This CDR3 region has 14 residues. From germline, CDR1 is MNHEY and CDR2 SMNVEV (reference sequence). V lost 7 bases to trimming and J lost 7 bases; unmatched junction nucleotides: 11.

The V call is TRBV5-6, the J call TRBJ1-3; 7 bases align to TRBD1. The CDR3 totals 17 residues. Germline V gene data show CDR1 as SGHDT and CDR2 as YYEEEE. V was pared by 4 bases and J by 0 bases, with 10 bases of the junction left unmatched. This CDR3 is CASSRTGQSTSGNTIYF. The CDR3 nucleotides are TGTGCCAGCAGCAGAACGGGACAGTCCACCTCTGGAAACACCATATATTTT.